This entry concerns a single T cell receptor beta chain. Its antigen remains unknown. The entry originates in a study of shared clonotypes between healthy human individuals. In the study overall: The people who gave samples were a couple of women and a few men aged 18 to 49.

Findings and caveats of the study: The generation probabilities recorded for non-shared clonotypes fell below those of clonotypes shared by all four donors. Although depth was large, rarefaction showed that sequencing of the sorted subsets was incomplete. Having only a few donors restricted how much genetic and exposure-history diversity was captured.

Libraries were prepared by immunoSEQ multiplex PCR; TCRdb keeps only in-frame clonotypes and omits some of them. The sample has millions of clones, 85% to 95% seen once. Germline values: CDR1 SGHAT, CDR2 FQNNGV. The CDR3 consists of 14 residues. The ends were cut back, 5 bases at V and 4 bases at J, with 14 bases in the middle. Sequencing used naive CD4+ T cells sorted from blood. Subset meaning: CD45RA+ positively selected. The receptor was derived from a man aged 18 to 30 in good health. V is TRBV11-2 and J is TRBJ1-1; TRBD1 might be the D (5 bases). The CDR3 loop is CASSEDSLSTEAFF. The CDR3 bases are TGTGCCAGCAGCGAAGACAGTCTCAGCACTGAAGCTTTCTTT.